The entry below describes one TCR beta chain. The antigen is undetermined. The data were obtained in a study of cytomegalovirus exposure and HLA in healthy donors. Sequencing used immunoSEQ multiplex PCR; TCRdb keeps in-frame clones, though not all of them. The table has 150,000 to 200,000 clones, around 81% seen once. Points from the study as a whole: It was found in a later analysis that first-cohort TCR clusters tended to co-occur in the 120 validation repertoires.

CDR1 and CDR2 (germline): SGHDN, FVKESK. Trimming at V came to 1 base and at J to 8 bases, leaving 3 bases not matched to a gene. This CDR3 comprises 15 residues. This TCR was sampled from a woman in her late teens or twenties in good health and CMV-seropositive. Input material: PBMCs. The genes are TRBV14 and TRBJ1-6; 9 bases match TRBD1. The CDR3 DNA is TGTGCCAGCAGCCAAGTGACAGGGGGGCATTCACCCCTCCACTTT. Encoded protein: CASSQVTGGHSPLHF.